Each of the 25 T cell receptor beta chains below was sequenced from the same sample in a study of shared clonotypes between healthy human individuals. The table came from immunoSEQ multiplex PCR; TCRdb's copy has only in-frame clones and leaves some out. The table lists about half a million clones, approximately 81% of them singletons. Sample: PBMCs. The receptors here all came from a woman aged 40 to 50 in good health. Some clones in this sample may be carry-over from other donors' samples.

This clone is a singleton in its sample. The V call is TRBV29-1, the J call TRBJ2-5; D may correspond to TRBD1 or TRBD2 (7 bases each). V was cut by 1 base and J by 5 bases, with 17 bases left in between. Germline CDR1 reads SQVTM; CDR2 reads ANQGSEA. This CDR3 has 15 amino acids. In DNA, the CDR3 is TGCAGCGTTGAAGTCCCCAGACAGGGAGGGGAGACCCAGTACTTC. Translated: CSVEVPRQGGETQYF. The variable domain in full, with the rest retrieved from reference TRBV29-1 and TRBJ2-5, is SAVISQKPSRDICQRGTSLTIQCQVDSQVTMMFWYRQQPGQSLTLIATANQGSEATYESGFVIDKFPISRPNLTFSTLTVSNMSPEDSSIYLCSVEVPRQGGETQYFGPGTRLLVL.

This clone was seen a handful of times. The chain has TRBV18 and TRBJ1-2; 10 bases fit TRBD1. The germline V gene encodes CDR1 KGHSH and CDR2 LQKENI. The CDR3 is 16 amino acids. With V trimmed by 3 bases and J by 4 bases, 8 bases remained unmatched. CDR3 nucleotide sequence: TGTGCCAGCTCACCCGGACAGGGGGATGAGGGCTATGGCTACACCTTC. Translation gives CASSPGQGDEGYGYTF. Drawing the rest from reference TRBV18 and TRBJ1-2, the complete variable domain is NAGVMQNPRHLVRRRGQEARLRCSPMKGHSHVYWYRQLPEEGLKFMVYLQKENIIDESGMPKERFSAEFPKEGPSILRIQQVVRGDSAAYFCASSPGQGDEGYGYTFGSGTRLTVV.

The CDR3 spells CASSLYSGRDTDTQYF. The CDR3 nucleotides read TGTGCCAGCAGCTTATATAGCGGGAGGGACACAGATACGCAGTATTTT. V is TRBV11-2 and J is TRBJ2-3; 11 nucleotides match TRBD2. CDR3 size: 16 residues. V dropped 2 bases and J dropped 2; count of bases not matched to a gene: 3. Germline V lookup: CDR1 SGHAT, CDR2 FQNNGV. Filled out from reference TRBV11-2 and TRBJ2-3, the complete variable domain reads EAGVAQSPRYKIIEKRQSVAFWCNPISGHATLYWYQQILGQGPKLLIQFQNNGVVDDSQLPKDRFSAERLKGVDSTLKIQPAKLEDSAVYLCASSLYSGRDTDTQYFGPGTRLTVL.

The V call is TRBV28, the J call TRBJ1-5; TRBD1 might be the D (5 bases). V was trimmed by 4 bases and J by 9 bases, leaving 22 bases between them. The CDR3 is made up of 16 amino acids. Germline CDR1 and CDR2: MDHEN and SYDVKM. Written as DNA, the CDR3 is TGTGCCAGCAGTTCCTCCCGCCAGGGCGGGGTGCGGCCCCAGCATTTT. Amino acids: CASSSSRQGGVRPQHF.

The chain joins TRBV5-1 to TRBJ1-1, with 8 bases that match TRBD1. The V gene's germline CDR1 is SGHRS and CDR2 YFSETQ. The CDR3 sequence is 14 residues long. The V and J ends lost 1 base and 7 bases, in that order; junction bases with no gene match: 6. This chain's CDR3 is CASSLTGTGFEAFF. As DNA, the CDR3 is TGCGCCAGCAGCTTGACCGGGACAGGATTTGAAGCTTTCTTT.

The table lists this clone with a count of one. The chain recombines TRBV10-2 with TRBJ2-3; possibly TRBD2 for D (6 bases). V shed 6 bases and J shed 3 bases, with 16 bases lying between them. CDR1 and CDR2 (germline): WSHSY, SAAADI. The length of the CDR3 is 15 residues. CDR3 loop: CASRPTQAGTDTQYF. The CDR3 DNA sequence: TGCGCCAGCAGACCGACCCAAGCGGGTACAGATACGCAGTATTTT.

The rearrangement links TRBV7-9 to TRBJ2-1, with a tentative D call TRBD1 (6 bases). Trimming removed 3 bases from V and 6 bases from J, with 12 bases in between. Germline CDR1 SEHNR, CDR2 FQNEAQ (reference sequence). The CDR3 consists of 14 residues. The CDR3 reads CASSFNRDTNEQFF. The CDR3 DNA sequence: TGTGCCAGCAGCTTCAACCGGGACACCAATGAGCAGTTCTTC.

In nucleotides, the CDR3 is TGTGCCACCTCCAGGGGGAGCGCAGATACGCAGTATTTT. Translating gives CATSRGSADTQYF. This chain uses TRBV19 with TRBJ2-3; 7 nucleotides agree with TRBD1. With V trimmed by 10 bases and J by 4 bases, 8 bases remained unmatched. CDR1 is LNHDA, CDR2 SQIVND, per germline (reference sequence). CDR3 length equals 13 residues.

The CDR3 nucleotides are TGTGCCAGCAGCTCGAGACAGGGGTCAGATACGCAGTATTTT. Its protein product is CASSSRQGSDTQYF. V is TRBV28 and J is TRBJ2-3; 8 bases map to TRBD1. This CDR3 region has 14 residues. Trimming took 6 bases from V and 4 from J; bases not matched to a gene: 6. Germline V gene sequence: CDR1 MDHEN, CDR2 SYDVKM.

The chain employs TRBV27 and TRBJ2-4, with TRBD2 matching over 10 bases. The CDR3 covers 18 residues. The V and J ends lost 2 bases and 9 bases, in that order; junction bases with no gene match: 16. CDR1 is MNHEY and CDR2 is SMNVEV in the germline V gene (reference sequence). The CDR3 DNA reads TGTGCCAGCAGTTTAACCGGACTAGCGGTCCCAAGGGATGGCATTCAGTACTTC. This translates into CASSLTGLAVPRDGIQYF.

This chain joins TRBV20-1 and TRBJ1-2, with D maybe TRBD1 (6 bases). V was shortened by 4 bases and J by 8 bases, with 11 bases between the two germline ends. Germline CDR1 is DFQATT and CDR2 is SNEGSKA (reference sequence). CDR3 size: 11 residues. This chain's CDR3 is CSAIPGDGYTF. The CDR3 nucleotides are TGCAGTGCTATACCAGGGGACGGCTACACCTTC.

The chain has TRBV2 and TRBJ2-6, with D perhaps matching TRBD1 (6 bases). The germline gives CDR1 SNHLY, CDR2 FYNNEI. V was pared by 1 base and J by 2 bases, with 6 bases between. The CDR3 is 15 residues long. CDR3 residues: CASSEEGAGANVLTF. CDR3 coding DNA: TGTGCCAGCAGTGAAGAGGGGGCTGGGGCCAACGTCCTGACTTTC.

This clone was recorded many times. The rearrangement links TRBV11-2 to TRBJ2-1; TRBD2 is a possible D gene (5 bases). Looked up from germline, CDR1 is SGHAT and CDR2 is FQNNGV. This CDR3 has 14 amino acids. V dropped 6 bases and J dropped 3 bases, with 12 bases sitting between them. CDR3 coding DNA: TGTGCCAGCAGGCTAGCTGGACGCTACAATGAGCAGTTCTTC. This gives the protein CASRLAGRYNEQFF.

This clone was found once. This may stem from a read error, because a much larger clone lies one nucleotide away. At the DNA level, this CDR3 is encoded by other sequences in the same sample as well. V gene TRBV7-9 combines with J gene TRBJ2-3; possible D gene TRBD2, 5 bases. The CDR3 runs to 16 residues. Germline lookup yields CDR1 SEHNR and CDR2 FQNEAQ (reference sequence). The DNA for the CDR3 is TGTGCCAGCAGCTTAGCCCTAGCCTTGAGTACAGATACGCAGTATTTC. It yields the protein CASSLALALSTDTQYF.

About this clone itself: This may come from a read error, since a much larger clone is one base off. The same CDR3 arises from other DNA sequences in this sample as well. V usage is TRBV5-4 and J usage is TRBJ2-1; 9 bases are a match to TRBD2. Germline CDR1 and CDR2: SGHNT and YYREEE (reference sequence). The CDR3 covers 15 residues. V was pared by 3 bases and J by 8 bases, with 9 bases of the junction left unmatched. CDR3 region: CASSYSGSGGDEQFF. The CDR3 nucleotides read TGTGCCAGCAGCTATAGCGGGAGCGGAGGGGATGAGCAGTTCTTC.

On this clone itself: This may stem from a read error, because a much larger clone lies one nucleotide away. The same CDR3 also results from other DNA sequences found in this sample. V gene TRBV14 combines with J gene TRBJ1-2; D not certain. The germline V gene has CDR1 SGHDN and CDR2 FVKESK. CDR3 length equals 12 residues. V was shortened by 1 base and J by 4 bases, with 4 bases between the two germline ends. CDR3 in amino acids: CASSQAGYGYTF. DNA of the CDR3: TGTGCCAGCAGCCAAGCGGGCTATGGCTACACCTTC.

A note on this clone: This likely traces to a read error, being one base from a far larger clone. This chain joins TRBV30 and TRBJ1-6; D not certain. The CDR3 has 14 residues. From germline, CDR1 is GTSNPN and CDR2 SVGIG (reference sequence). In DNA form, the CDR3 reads TGTGCCTTGAGTGTACAGCGGGGAAGCTCACCCCTCCACTTT. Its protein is CALSVQRGSSPLHF.

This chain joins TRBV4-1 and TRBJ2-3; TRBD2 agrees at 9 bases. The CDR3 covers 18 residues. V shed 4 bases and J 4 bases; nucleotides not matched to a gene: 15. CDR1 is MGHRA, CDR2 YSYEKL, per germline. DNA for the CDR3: TGCGCCAGCAGCCTTCCCCCCGTAGCGGGAGATGTCGCAGATACGCAGTATTTT. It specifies CASSLPPVAGDVADTQYF.

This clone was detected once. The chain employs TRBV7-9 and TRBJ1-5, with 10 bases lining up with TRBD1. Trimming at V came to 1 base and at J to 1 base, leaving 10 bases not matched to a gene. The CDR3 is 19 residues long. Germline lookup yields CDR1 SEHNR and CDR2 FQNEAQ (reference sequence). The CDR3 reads CASSLGGQGKLWSNQPQHF. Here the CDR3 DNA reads TGTGCCAGCAGCTTAGGGGGACAGGGGAAACTTTGGAGCAATCAGCCCCAGCATTTT.

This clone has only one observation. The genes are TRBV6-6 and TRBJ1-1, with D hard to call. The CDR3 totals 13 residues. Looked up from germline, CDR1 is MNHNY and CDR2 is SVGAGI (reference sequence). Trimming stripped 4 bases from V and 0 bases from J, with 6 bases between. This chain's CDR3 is CASSSGVNTEAFF. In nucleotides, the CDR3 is TGTGCCAGCAGTTCGGGTGTGAACACTGAAGCTTTCTTT.

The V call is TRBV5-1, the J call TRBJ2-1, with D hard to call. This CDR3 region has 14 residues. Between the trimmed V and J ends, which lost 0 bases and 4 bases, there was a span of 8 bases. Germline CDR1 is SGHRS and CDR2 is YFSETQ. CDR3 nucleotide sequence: TGCGCCAGCAGCTTGGTTACGGATTACAATGAGCAGTTCTTC. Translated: CASSLVTDYNEQFF.

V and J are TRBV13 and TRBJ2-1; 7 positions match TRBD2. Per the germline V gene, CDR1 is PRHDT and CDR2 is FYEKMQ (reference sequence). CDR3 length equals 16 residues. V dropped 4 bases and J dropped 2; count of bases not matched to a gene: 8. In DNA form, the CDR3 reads TGTGCCAGCAGCTCGACTAGCATAATTCCCTACAATGAGCAGTTCTTC. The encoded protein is CASSSTSIIPYNEQFF.

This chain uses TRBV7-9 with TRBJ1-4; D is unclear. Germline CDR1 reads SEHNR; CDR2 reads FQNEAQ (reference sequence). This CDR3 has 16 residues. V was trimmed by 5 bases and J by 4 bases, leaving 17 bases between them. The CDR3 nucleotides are TGTGCCAGCAGCCCCAAGATAGGACGGATTAATGAAAAACTGTTTTTT. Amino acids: CASSPKIGRINEKLFF.

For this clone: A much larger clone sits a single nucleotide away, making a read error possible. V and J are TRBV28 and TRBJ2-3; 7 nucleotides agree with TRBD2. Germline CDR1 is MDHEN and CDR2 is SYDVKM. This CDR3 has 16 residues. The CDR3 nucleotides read TGTGCCAGCAGTTCCCTAGCGGACGCTGGGGCAGATACGCGGTATTTT. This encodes CASSSLADAGADTRYF.

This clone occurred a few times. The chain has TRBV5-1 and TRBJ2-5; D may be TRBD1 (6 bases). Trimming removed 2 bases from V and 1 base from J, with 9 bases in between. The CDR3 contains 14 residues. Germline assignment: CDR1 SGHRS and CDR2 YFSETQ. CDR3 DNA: TGCGCCAGCAGCTTTGCAGGGGCCCAAGAGACCCAGTACTTC. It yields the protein CASSFAGAQETQYF. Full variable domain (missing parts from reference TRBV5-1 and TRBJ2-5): KAGVTQTPRYLIKTRGQQVTLSCSPISGHRSVSWYQQTPGQGLQFLFEYFSETQRNKGNFPGRFSGRQFSNSRSEMNVSTLELGDSALYLCASSFAGAQETQYFGPGTRLLVL.